This TCR beta chain was documented in a study of CD8 T cell repertoires and HIV-1 epitope variants. Study-wide context: Each of Twenty-five Gag and Nef epitope peptides stimulated a separate culture. Tested: three Gag epitope families, Nef HW9 and YT9. An uncultured baseline aliquot held 1M T cells.

Generated by immunoSEQ multiplex PCR, the TCRdb table keeps only in-frame clones and is missing some. Of about 4,800 clones in the sample, over 65% were seen once. Note on this clone: The antigen is not known.

Sequenced material: cultured CD8+ T cells derived from PBMCs. The sequence was obtained from a male donor with HIV.

The CDR3, as DNA: TGTGCCAGCAGTGAAGGGGAGGACAGGCCCTCCGGTGATGAGCAGTTCTTC. Protein sequence: CASSEGEDRPSGDEQFF. This rearrangement joins TRBV2 to TRBJ2-1, with a tentative D call TRBD1 (7 bases). V shed 1 base and J shed 8 bases, with 21 bases lying between them. The CDR3 length is 17 residues. Germline values: CDR1 SNHLY, CDR2 FYNNEI.